This passage covers 21 T cell receptor beta chains from one sample sequenced in a study of blood T cell repertoires in COVID-19. The table came from immunoSEQ multiplex PCR; TCRdb's copy has only in-frame clones and leaves some out. The table lists under 250,000 clones, around 88% of them singletons, with 7% to 10% in the top ten. Sequenced material: peripheral blood. These receptors were taken from a woman aged 45 to 65 with acute or convalescent COVID-19.

The chain is built from TRBV11-2 and TRBJ1-6; D is ambiguous. The ends were cut back, 5 bases at V and 9 bases at J, with 14 bases in the middle. Per the germline V gene, CDR1 is SGHAT and CDR2 is FQNNGV. The length of the CDR3 is 14 residues. CDR3: CASSLPYIGSPLHF. CDR3 DNA: TGTGCCAGCAGCCTTCCGTATATCGGTTCACCCCTCCACTTT.

This clone was detected a few times. Other nucleotide sequences from this sample produce the same CDR3. This chain uses TRBV2 with TRBJ2-2; D unresolved. The length of the CDR3 is 15 residues. The germline gives CDR1 SNHLY, CDR2 FYNNEI. V lost 2 bases to trimming and J lost 0 bases, with 7 bases between them. The CDR3 nucleotides are TGTGCCAGCAGTGAATGGGCAGCGAACACCGGGGAGCTGTTTTTT. This gives the protein CASSEWAANTGELFF. Looking up the rest from reference TRBV2 and TRBJ2-2 gives the full variable domain: EPEVTQTPSHQVTQMGQEVILRCVPISNHLYFYWYRQILGQKVEFLVSFYNNEISEKSEIFDDQFSVERPDGSNFTLKIRSTKLEDSAMYFCASSEWAANTGELFFGEGSRLTVL.

The chain combines TRBV6-6 with TRBJ2-1; 10 bases are shared with TRBD2. There are 16 residues in the CDR3. Germline V gene lookup returns CDR1 MNHNY and CDR2 SVGAGI (reference sequence). V dropped 7 bases and J dropped 11; count of bases not matched to a gene: 17. Here the CDR3 reads CASTPLGSGGGLKQFF. The CDR3 DNA sequence: TGTGCCAGCACCCCCCTCGGCAGCGGGGGGGGGCTAAAGCAGTTCTTC.

Only one count was recorded for this clone. This chain links TRBV25-1 with TRBJ1-1; TRBD1 might be the D (6 bases). Trimming pared 2 bases from V and 0 bases from J, leaving 10 bases between. Looked up from germline, CDR1 is MGHDK and CDR2 is SYGVNS. The CDR3 has 15 residues. This CDR3 reads CASSEETGMNTEAFF. The CDR3 DNA reads TGTGCCAGCAGTGAAGAAACAGGGATGAACACTGAAGCTTTCTTT.

The rearrangement links TRBV2 to TRBJ1-5, with no clear D. Germline V lookup: CDR1 SNHLY, CDR2 FYNNEI. Trimming shortened V by 1 base and J by 7 bases, and 8 bases separated the two germline ends. This CDR3 is 13 amino acids long. The CDR3 DNA reads TGTGCCAGCAGTGAAGAACAGAAACAGCCCCAGCATTTT. Protein sequence: CASSEEQKQPQHF.

This rearrangement joins TRBV19 to TRBJ2-2; 8 bases fit TRBD2. J was trimmed by 4 bases and V by 5 bases; bases with no gene match: 15. Germline V gene data show CDR1 as LNHDA and CDR2 as SQIVND (reference sequence). CDR3 length: 18 amino acids. CDR3 sequence (DNA): TGTGCCAGTAGTTGGGGGGGCGGGAGGCGCCGTGGCACCGGGGAGCTGTTTTTT. Protein product: CASSWGGGRRRGTGELFF. Filled out from reference TRBV19 and TRBJ2-2, the complete variable domain reads DGGITQSPKYLFRKEGQNVTLSCEQNLNHDAMYWYRQDPGQGLRLIYYSQIVNDFQKGDIAEGYSVSREKKESFPLTVTSAQKNPTAFYLCASSWGGGRRRGTGELFFGEGSRLTVL.

The chain has TRBV12-3 or TRBV12-4 and TRBJ1-1, with D perhaps TRBD1 (5 bases). The CDR3 runs to 13 residues. Deletions cut 6 bases from V and 1 base from J, with 9 bases between. CDR3 sequence (DNA): TGTGCCAGCAGCGGCGGACAGAACACTGAAGCTTTCTTT. Translated, it gives CASSGGQNTEAFF.

The count of this clone is one. V usage is TRBV19 and J usage is TRBJ1-2; 10 nucleotides match TRBD1. Germline V gives CDR1 LNHDA, CDR2 SQIVND (reference sequence). V lost 6 bases, J lost 4 bases, and 5 bases stayed unmatched. This CDR3 has 14 residues. The CDR3 sequence: CASRRQGATYGYTF. CDR3 sequence (DNA): TGTGCCAGTAGAAGACAGGGGGCGACCTATGGCTACACCTTC.

J is TRBJ1-2 and V is TRBV5-5; no definite D call. Per germline, CDR1 SGHKS and CDR2 YYEKEE (reference sequence). This CDR3 has 16 amino acids. The ends were cut back, 2 bases at V and 6 bases at J, with 20 bases in the middle. DNA for the CDR3: TGTGCCAGCAGCTTATCACCCCGGGCCTCGGGGAATGGCTACACCTTC. This gives the protein CASSLSPRASGNGYTF.

Only one count was recorded for this clone. The chain recombines TRBV7-9 with TRBJ1-3; weak D call: TRBD1 (5 bases). The CDR3 is 15 residues long. The germline CDR1 and CDR2 sequences are SEHNR and FQNEAQ (reference sequence). V was cut by 1 base and J by 4 bases, with 11 bases left in between. CDR3 amino acids: CASSLEPGMGNTIYF. In nucleotides, the CDR3 is TGTGCCAGCAGCTTAGAGCCAGGGATGGGAAACACCATATATTTT.

The rearrangement links TRBV2 to TRBJ1-4, with 10 bases identical to TRBD1. Germline CDR1 reads SNHLY; CDR2 reads FYNNEI. This CDR3 contains 16 residues. V trimming: 5 bases; J trimming: 3 bases; junction bases outside the gene matches: 6. The CDR3 nucleotides read TGTGCCAGCAGTACGACAGGGGGCCGGTCTAATGAAAAACTGTTTTTT. Residues: CASSTTGGRSNEKLFF.

The CDR3 protein is CAMRGISFSNEQFF. CDR3 DNA sequence: TGTGCCATGCGCGGGATATCATTTTCCAATGAGCAGTTCTTC. The chain employs TRBV2 and TRBJ2-1, with a tentative D call TRBD2 (6 bases). Trimming shortened V by 10 bases and J by 6 bases, and 19 bases separated the two germline ends. The CDR3 is 14 residues long. Germline V gene sequence: CDR1 SNHLY, CDR2 FYNNEI.

The chain combines TRBV5-1 with TRBJ2-2; 8 nucleotides align to TRBD1. Germline lookup yields CDR1 SGHRS and CDR2 YFSETQ. CDR3 length equals 15 residues. Trimming removed 4 bases from V and 0 bases from J; junction bases left unmatched: 2. The CDR3 loop is CASSGDRPNTGELFF. The CDR3, as DNA: TGCGCCAGCAGCGGGGACAGGCCGAACACCGGGGAGCTGTTTTTT. The variable domain in full, completed from reference TRBV5-1 and TRBJ2-2, reads KAGVTQTPRYLIKTRGQQVTLSCSPISGHRSVSWYQQTPGQGLQFLFEYFSETQRNKGNFPGRFSGRQFSNSRSEMNVSTLELGDSALYLCASSGDRPNTGELFFGEGSRLTVL.

This rearrangement joins TRBV10-1 to TRBJ2-5; 8 nucleotides match TRBD1. The CDR3 length is 14 residues. Germline lookup yields CDR1 WNHNN and CDR2 SYGVQD (reference sequence). Trimming cost V 5 bases and J 3 bases; bases outside gene matches: 5. The DNA for the CDR3 is TGCGCCAGCAGTCCCGACAGGGGAAAAGAGACCCAGTACTTC. This codes for CASSPDRGKETQYF.

This clone was observed a few times. V usage is TRBV5-1 and J usage is TRBJ2-1; TRBD2 aligns across 9 bases. CDR1 is SGHRS, CDR2 YFSETQ, per germline. The CDR3 has 15 residues. Losses at the gene ends were 4 bases for V and 6 bases for J; bases not matched to a gene: 8. The CDR3 DNA follows: TGCGCCAGCAGCAAAGTAGCGGGAGTGGCCAATGAGCAGTTCTTC. Residues: CASSKVAGVANEQFF.

There are a few counts of this clone. This chain connects TRBV3-1 (or the pseudogene TRBV3-2) to TRBJ2-7; 9 bases map to TRBD2. V dropped 3 bases and J dropped 8; count of bases not matched to a gene: 2. This CDR3 contains 12 residues. The germline V gene has CDR1 LGHDT and CDR2 YNNKEL (reference sequence). The CDR3 reads CASSHASGKQYF. As DNA, the CDR3 is TGTGCCAGCAGCCACGCTAGCGGGAAGCAGTACTTC.

This clone was recorded only once. The gene calls are TRBV10-2 and TRBJ1-1; a possible D gene is TRBD1 (5 bases). The CDR3 has 15 amino acids. Germline V gene data show CDR1 as WSHSY and CDR2 as SAAADI. V lost 0 bases, J lost 6 bases, and 14 bases lay in between. The CDR3 sequence is CASSESGGIRAEAFF. DNA of the CDR3: TGCGCCAGCAGTGAGTCGGGGGGAATTAGGGCTGAAGCTTTCTTT.

This chain joins TRBV29-1 and TRBJ1-2; the D gene is possibly TRBD1 (5 bases). This CDR3 is built from 13 residues. V lost 1 base and J 7 bases, leaving 13 bases between the germline ends. Germline V lookup: CDR1 SQVTM, CDR2 ANQGSEA. CDR3 sequence reads: CSVEGGAFGGYTF. CDR3 nucleotides: TGCAGCGTTGAAGGGGGCGCGTTTGGTGGCTACACCTTC.

The chain's CDR3 is CASSLAGTAPYGYTF. DNA for the CDR3: TGTGCCAGCAGCCTAGCTGGGACAGCTCCCTATGGCTACACCTTC. The chain uses TRBV5-6 and TRBJ1-2; 7 bases fit TRBD1. The CDR3 loop spans 15 amino acids. Germline assignment: CDR1 SGHDT and CDR2 YYEEEE. Trimming cost V 4 bases and J 4 bases; bases outside gene matches: 10.

Comment on this clone: Mismatch with germline at one junction end may stem from a read error. The V call is TRBV7-2, the J call TRBJ2-3; TRBD1 is a possible D gene (6 bases). The CDR3 is made up of 16 amino acids. Germline lookup yields CDR1 SGHTA and CDR2 FQGNSA. CDR3 coding DNA: TGTGCCAGCAGACTAGGGTGGCAGGGGAGCAAAGATACGCAGTATTTT. This sequence encodes CASRLGWQGSKDTQYF.

The chain combines TRBV24-1 with TRBJ2-1; 11 bases fit TRBD2. The CDR3 is 16 amino acids. V gave up 5 bases and J gave up 7 bases; unmatched junction bases: 9. Germline V lookup: CDR1 KGHDR, CDR2 SFDVKD. The CDR3 reads CATSAGGGTSGNEQFF. The CDR3 DNA reads TGTGCCACCAGTGCGGGTGGTGGGACTAGCGGTAATGAGCAGTTCTTC.